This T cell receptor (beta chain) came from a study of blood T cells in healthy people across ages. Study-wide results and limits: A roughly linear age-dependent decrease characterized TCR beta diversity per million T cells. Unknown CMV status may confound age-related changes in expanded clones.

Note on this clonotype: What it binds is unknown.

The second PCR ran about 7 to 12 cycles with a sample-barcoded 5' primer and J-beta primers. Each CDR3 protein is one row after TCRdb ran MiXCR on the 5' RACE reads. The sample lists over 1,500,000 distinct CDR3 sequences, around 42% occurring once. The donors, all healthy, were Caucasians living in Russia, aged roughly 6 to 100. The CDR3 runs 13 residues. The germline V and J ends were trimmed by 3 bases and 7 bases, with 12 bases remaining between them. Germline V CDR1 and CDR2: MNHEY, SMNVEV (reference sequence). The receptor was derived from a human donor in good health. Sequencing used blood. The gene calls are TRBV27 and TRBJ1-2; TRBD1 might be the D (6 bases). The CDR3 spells CASSFYRDFGYTF. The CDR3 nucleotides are TGTGCCAGCAGTTTTTACAGGGACTTTGGCTACACCTTC.